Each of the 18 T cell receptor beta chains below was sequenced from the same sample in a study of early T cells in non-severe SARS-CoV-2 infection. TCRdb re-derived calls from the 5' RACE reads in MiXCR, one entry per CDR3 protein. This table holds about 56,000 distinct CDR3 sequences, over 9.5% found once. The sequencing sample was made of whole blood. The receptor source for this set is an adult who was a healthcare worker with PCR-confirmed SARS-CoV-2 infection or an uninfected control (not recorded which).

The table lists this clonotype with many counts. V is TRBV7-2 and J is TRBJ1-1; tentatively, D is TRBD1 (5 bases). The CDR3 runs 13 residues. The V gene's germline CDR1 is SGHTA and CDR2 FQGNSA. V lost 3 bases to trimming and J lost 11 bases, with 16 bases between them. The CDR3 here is CASSFGQGGTAFF. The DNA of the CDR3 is TGTGCCAGCAGCTTCGGTCAGGGCGGGACGGCTTTCTTT.

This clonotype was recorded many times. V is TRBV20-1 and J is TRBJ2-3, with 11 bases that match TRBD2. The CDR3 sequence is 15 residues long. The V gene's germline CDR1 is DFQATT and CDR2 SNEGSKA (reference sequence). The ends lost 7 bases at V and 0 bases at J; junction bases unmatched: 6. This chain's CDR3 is CSVAGTSGSTDTQYF. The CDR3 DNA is TGCAGTGTCGCCGGGACTAGCGGAAGCACAGATACGCAGTATTTT.

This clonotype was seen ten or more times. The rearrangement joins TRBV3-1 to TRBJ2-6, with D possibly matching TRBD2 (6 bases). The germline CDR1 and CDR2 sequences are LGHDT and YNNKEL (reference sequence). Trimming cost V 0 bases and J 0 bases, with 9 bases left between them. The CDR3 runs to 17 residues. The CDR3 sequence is CASSQDGSNSGANVLTF. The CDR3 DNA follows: TGTGCCAGCAGCCAAGACGGGAGCAACTCTGGGGCCAACGTCCTGACTTTC.

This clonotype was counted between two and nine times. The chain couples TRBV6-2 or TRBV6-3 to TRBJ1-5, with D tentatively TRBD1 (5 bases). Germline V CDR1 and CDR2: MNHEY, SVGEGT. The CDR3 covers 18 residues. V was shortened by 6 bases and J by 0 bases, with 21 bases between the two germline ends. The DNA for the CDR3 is TGTGCCAGCAGGGGGGGTCAGGAGTTCTTCAATAGCAATCAGCCCCAGCATTTT. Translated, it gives CASRGGQEFFNSNQPQHF.

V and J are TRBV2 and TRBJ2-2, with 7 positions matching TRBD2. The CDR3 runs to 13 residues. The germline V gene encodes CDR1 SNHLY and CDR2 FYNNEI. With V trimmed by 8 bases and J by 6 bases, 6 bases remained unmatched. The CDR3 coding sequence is TGTGCCAGCGCGACTAGCAGAGCCGGGGAGCTGTTTTTT. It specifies CASATSRAGELFF.

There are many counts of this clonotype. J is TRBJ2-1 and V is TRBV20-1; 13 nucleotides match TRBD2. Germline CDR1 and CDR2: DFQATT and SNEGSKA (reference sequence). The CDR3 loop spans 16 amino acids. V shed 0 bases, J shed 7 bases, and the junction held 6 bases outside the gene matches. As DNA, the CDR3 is TGCAGTGCTAGAGATCCTCGGACTAGCGGGAGTAATGAGCAGTTCTTC. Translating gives CSARDPRTSGSNEQFF.

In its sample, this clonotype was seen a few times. DNA for the CDR3: TGTGCCAGCAGCCGGGGCACAGATACGCAGTATTTT. This codes for CASSRGTDTQYF. This sequence joins TRBV6-5 and TRBJ2-3; no clear D gene. Trimming took off 6 bases at V and 1 base at J, with 5 bases between the two ends. The germline V gene encodes CDR1 MNHEY and CDR2 SVGAGI. The CDR3 spans 12 residues.

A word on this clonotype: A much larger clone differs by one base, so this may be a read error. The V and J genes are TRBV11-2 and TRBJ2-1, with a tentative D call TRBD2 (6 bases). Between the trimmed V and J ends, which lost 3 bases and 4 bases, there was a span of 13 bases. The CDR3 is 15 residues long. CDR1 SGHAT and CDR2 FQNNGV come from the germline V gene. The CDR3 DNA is TGTGCCAGCAGCTTTACTAGCAGGATGTACAATGAGCAGTTCTTC. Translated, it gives CASSFTSRMYNEQFF.

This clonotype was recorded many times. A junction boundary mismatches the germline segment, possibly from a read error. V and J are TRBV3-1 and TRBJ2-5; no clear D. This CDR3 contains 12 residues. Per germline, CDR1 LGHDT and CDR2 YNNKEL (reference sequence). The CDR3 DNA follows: TGTGCCAGCAGCCAAGACCACCCCCCGGTGGACTTC. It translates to CASSQDHPPVDF.

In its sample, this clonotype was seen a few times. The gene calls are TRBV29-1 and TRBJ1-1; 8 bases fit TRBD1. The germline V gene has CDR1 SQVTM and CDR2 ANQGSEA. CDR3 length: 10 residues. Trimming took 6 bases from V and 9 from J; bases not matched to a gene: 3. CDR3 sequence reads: CSVHRGKAFF. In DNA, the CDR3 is TGCAGCGTGCACAGGGGGAAAGCTTTCTTT. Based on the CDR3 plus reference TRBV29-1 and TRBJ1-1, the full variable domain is SAVISQKPSRDICQRGTSLTIQCQVDSQVTMMFWYRQQPGQSLTLIATANQGSEATYESGFVIDKFPISRPNLTFSTLTVSNMSPEDSSIYLCSVHRGKAFFGQGTRLTVV.

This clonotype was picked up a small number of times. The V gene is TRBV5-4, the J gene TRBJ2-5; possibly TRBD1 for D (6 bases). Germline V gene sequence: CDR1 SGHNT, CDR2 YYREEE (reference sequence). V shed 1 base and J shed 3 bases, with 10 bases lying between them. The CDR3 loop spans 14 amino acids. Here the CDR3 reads CASSLWAGEETQYF. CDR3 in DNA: TGTGCCAGCAGCTTGTGGGCAGGGGAAGAGACCCAGTACTTC.

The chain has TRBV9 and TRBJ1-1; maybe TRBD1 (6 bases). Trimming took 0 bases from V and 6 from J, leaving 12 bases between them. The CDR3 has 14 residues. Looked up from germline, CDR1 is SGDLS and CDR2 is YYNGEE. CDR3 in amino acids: CASSVGWGLAEAFF. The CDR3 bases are TGTGCCAGCAGCGTAGGTTGGGGGCTGGCTGAAGCTTTCTTT.

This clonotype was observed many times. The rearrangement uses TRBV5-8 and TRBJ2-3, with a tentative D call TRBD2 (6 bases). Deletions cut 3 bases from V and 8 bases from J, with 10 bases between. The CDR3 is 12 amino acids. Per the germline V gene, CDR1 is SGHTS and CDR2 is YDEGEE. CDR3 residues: CASSWMGGTQYF. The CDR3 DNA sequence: TGTGCCAGCAGCTGGATGGGGGGTACGCAGTATTTT.

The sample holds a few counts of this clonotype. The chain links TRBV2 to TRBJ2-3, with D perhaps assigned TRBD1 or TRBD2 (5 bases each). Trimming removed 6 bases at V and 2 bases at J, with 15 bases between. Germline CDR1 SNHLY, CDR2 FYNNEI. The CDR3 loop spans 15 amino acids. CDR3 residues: CASSEGQGTTDTQYF. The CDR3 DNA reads TGTGCCAGCAGCGAGGGGCAGGGAACCACAGATACGCAGTATTTT. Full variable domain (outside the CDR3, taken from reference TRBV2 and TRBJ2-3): EPEVTQTPSHQVTQMGQEVILRCVPISNHLYFYWYRQILGQKVEFLVSFYNNEISEKSEIFDDQFSVERPDGSNFTLKIRSTKLEDSAMYFCASSEGQGTTDTQYFGPGTRLTVL.

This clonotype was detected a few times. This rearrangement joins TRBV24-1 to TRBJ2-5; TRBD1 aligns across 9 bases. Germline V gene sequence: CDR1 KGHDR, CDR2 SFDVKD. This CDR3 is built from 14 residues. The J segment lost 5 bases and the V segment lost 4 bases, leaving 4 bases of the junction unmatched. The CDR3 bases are TGTGCCACCAGTGACCCTGACAGGGGGGAGACCCAGTACTTC. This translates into CATSDPDRGETQYF.

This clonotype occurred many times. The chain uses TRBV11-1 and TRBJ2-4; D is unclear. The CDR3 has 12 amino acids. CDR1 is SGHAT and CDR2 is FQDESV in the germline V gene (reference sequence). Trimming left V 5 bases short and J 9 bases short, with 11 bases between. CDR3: CASSPFYGIQYF. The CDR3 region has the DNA TGTGCCAGCAGCCCTTTCTACGGCATTCAGTACTTC.

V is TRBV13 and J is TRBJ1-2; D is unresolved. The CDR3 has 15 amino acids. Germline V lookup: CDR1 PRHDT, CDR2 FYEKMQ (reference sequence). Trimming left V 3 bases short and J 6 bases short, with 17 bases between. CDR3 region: CASSFSPRASDGYTF. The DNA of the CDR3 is TGTGCCAGCAGCTTTTCCCCCCGGGCCAGTGATGGCTACACCTTC.

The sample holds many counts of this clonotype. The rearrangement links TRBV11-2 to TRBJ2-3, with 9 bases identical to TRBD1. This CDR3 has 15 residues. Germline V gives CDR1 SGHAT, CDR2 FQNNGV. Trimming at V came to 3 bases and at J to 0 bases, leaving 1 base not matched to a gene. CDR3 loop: CASSFTGGSTDTQYF. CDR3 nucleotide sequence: TGTGCCAGCAGCTTCACAGGGGGCAGCACAGATACGCAGTATTTT.